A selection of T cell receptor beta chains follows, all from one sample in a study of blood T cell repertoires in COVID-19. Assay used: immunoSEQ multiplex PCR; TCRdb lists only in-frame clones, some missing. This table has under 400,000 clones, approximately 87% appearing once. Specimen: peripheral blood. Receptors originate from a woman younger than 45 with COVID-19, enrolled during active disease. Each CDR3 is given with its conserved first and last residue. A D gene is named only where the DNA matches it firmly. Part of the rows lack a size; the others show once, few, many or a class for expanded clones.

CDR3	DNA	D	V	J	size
CASSPRGSTYAGTNEKLFF	TGTGCCAGCAGCCCCCGGGGGAGTACCTATGCGGGAACTAATGAAAAACTGTTTTTT	.	TRBV11-2	TRBJ1-4	.
CASSYSSGGYEQYF	TGTGCCAGCAGTTACTCGTCGGGGGGATACGAGCAGTACTTC	TRBD2	TRBV6-5	TRBJ2-7	.
CASSLEAGGGYEQYF	TGTGCCAGCAGCTTGGAGGCAGGGGGCGGCTACGAGCAGTACTTC	TRBD1	TRBV5-4	TRBJ2-7	.
CASSLEQGRYEQYF	TGTGCCAGCAGCTTAGAACAGGGCCGTTACGAGCAGTACTTC	.	TRBV7-9	TRBJ2-7	.
CATSRDLGTGYEQYF	TGTGCCACCAGCAGAGATCTGGGTACGGGCTACGAGCAGTACTTC	.	TRBV15	TRBJ2-7	.
CASSFSGRESYEQYF	TGCGCCAGCAGCTTTAGCGGGAGGGAATCCTACGAGCAGTACTTC	TRBD2	TRBV5-1	TRBJ2-7	.
CASSWGQGGNSPLHF	TGTGCCAGCAGTTGGGGACAGGGAGGGAATTCACCCCTCCACTTT	TRBD1	TRBV27	TRBJ1-6	.
CASSYSTGPNYGYTF	TGTGCCAGCAGTTACTCGACAGGGCCTAACTATGGCTACACCTTC	TRBD1	TRBV6-5	TRBJ1-2	.
CATSRDRTSLRELFF	TGTGCCACCAGCAGAGATCGGACTAGCCTCCGGGAGCTGTTTTTT	TRBD2	TRBV15	TRBJ2-2	.
CASSPPGLAGSYEQYF	TGTGCCAGCAGCCCTCCGGGACTAGCGGGGTCCTACGAGCAGTACTTC	TRBD2	TRBV7-2	TRBJ2-7	.
CASSSRTGRDTQYF	TGCGCCAGCAGCTCGAGGACAGGCAGAGATACGCAGTATTTT	TRBD1	TRBV5-1	TRBJ2-3	.
CASSLGPVLMNTEAFF	TGTGCCAGCAGCTTAGGGCCCGTGTTGATGAACACTGAAGCTTTCTTT	.	TRBV7-2	TRBJ1-1	.
CASRPGLAVSYNEQFF	TGTGCAAGTCGCCCGGGACTAGCGGTATCCTACAATGAGCAGTTCTTC	.	TRBV12-2	TRBJ2-1	.
CASHPAAGPSTDTQYF	TGTGCCAGCCACCCCGCGGCGGGACCTAGCACAGATACGCAGTATTTT	.	TRBV21-1	TRBJ2-3	.
CASSQVGGMNTEAFF	TGTGCCAGCAGCCAAGTAGGGGGTATGAACACTGAAGCTTTCTTT	.	TRBV3-1/TRBV3-2	TRBJ1-1	.
CASKGGRGYNEQFF	TGTGCCAGCAAAGGCGGCAGGGGCTACAATGAGCAGTTCTTC	.	TRBV28	TRBJ2-1	.
CASSLAPGGAGGTDTQYF	TGTGCCAGCAGCTTAGCGCCTGGGGGAGCGGGAGGCACAGATACGCAGTATTTT	TRBD2	TRBV7-2	TRBJ2-3	.
CASRGGGSYEQYF	TGTGCCAGCAGGGGGGGTGGGAGCTACGAGCAGTACTTC	.	TRBV2	TRBJ2-7	.
CASSLSGQLNEKLFF	TGTGCCAGCAGTTTATCGGGACAGCTTAATGAAAAACTGTTTTTT	TRBD1	TRBV27	TRBJ1-4	.
CASSSRGKQFF	TGTGCCAGTAGTTCCAGGGGGAAGCAGTTCTTC	TRBD1	TRBV19	TRBJ2-1	.
CASSSITGGYGYTF	TGCGCCAGCAGCTCCATCACAGGGGGCTATGGCTACACCTTC	TRBD1	TRBV5-1	TRBJ1-2	once
CASSSSLQGWRYTEAFF	TGTGCCAGCAGTTCCTCCTTACAGGGGTGGAGGTACACTGAAGCTTTCTTT	TRBD1	TRBV2	TRBJ1-1	.
CAWSEKVRGRNQPQHF	TGTGCCTGGAGTGAAAAGGTCAGGGGGCGCAATCAGCCCCAGCATTTT	TRBD1	TRBV30	TRBJ1-5	.
CASSIDGRANYGYTF	TGTGCCAGTAGTATTGACGGCAGGGCTAACTATGGCTACACCTTC	.	TRBV19	TRBJ1-2	.
CASSGGWSNQPQHF	TGTGCCAGCAGTGGCGGTTGGAGCAATCAGCCCCAGCATTTT	.	TRBV28	TRBJ1-5	few
CASSHREKNGELFF	TGTGCCAGCAGCCACCGGGAAAAAAATGGGGAGCTGTTTTTT	.	TRBV6-5	TRBJ2-2	.
CASSREGGGTGELFF	TGTGCCAGCAGTCGGGAGGGAGGGGGCACCGGGGAGCTGTTTTTT	TRBD2	TRBV28	TRBJ2-2	.
CASSYDSYEQFF	TGTGCCAGCAGTTACGACAGCTATGAGCAGTTCTTC	.	TRBV6-5	TRBJ2-1	.
CASSLGRAGEGNEQYF	TGTGCCAGCAGCTTAGGGCGAGCGGGAGAGGGAAACGAGCAGTACTTC	TRBD2	TRBV7-9	TRBJ2-7	once
CASSFALGDGNTQYF	TGTGCCAGCAGTTTCGCCTTAGGGGATGGGAATACGCAGTATTTT	.	TRBV7-6	TRBJ2-3	.
CASSEKRNTIYF	TGTGCCAGCAGTGAAAAGAGGAACACCATATATTTT	.	TRBV2	TRBJ1-3	.
CAINERERNTEAFF	TGTGCCATTAATGAACGGGAAAGGAACACTGAAGCTTTCTTT	.	TRBV10-3	TRBJ1-1	.
CASSLRETKQFF	TGTGCCAGCAGTTTGAGGGAAACCAAGCAGTTCTTC	.	TRBV12-3/TRBV12-4	TRBJ2-1	.
CSVVATEAFF	TGCAGCGTTGTGGCCACTGAAGCTTTCTTT	.	TRBV29-1	TRBJ1-1	once
CASSLTDTQYF	TGTGCCAGTAGCCTAACAGATACGCAGTATTTT	.	TRBV19	TRBJ2-3	.
CASTSLPLQFF	TGTGCCAGCACCTCACTACCATTGCAGTTCTTC	.	TRBV6-5	TRBJ2-1	.
CASSIGQDPSSYEQYF	TGTGCCAGTAGTATCGGACAAGACCCTTCATCCTACGAGCAGTACTTC	.	TRBV19	TRBJ2-7	.
CASSGSGWNEQFF	TGTGCCAGCAGCGGCTCAGGGTGGAATGAGCAGTTCTTC	.	TRBV7-9	TRBJ2-1	.
CAISERVETYEQYF	TGTGCCATCAGTGAGCGTGTGGAGACCTACGAGCAGTACTTC	.	TRBV10-3	TRBJ2-7	.
CAISRTSGQETQYF	TGTGCCATCAGCCGGACTAGCGGTCAAGAGACCCAGTACTTC	TRBD2	TRBV10-3	TRBJ2-5	.
CASKSLAGYGTDTQYF	TGTGCCAGCAAATCCTTAGCGGGATATGGCACAGATACGCAGTATTTT	TRBD2	TRBV2	TRBJ2-3	.
CASSHSSGVNNEQFF	TGTGCCAGCAGCCACTCCAGCGGAGTCAACAATGAGCAGTTCTTC	.	TRBV3-1/TRBV3-2	TRBJ2-1	once
CASSLAGHYEQYF	TGTGCCAGCAGCTTAGCCGGTCACTACGAGCAGTACTTC	.	TRBV7-2	TRBJ2-7	.
CASSPLGQTRSGNTIYF	TGTGCCAGCTCACCCCTGGGACAGACCCGCTCTGGAAACACCATATATTTT	TRBD1	TRBV18	TRBJ1-3	.
CASSLAGTGKYNEQFF	TGTGCCAGCAGCTTAGCCGGGACAGGGAAATACAATGAGCAGTTCTTC	TRBD1	TRBV7-2	TRBJ2-1	.
CASKDRISNYYEQYF	TGTGCCAGCAAGGACAGGATCTCCAACTACTACGAGCAGTACTTC	TRBD1	TRBV2	TRBJ2-7	.
CAWSNGQGAYEQYF	TGTGCCTGGAGTAACGGACAGGGGGCCTACGAGCAGTACTTC	TRBD1	TRBV30	TRBJ2-7	.
CAWRERTGYSYEQYF	TGTGCCTGGAGAGAGAGGACAGGGTACTCCTACGAGCAGTACTTC	TRBD1	TRBV30	TRBJ2-7	.
CASSQDRGRVGEQYF	TGCGCCAGCAGCCAAGATCGGGGGAGGGTGGGCGAGCAGTACTTC	TRBD2	TRBV4-1	TRBJ2-7	.
CASSIATARQPQHF	TGTGCCAGTAGTATAGCTACAGCTCGCCAGCCCCAGCATTTT	.	TRBV19	TRBJ1-5	few
CASRTTGSGNTIYF	TGTGCCAGCAGAACCACAGGGTCCGGAAACACCATATATTTT	.	TRBV2	TRBJ1-3	.
CASSLDPGGVVNEQFF	TGTGCCAGCAGCTTAGATCCAGGGGGCGTTGTGAATGAGCAGTTCTTC	TRBD1	TRBV11-2	TRBJ2-1	.
CASGGTSGTNTGELFF	TGTGCCAGCGGAGGGACTAGCGGAACGAACACCGGGGAGCTGTTTTTT	TRBD2	TRBV28	TRBJ2-2	.
CASRQTSGRNNEQFF	TGTGCCAGCAGACAAACTAGCGGGCGGAACAATGAGCAGTTCTTC	TRBD2	TRBV28	TRBJ2-1	.
CASSSATGGGTEAFF	TGTGCCAGCAGCTCAGCTACAGGGGGCGGCACTGAAGCTTTCTTT	TRBD1	TRBV28	TRBJ1-1	.